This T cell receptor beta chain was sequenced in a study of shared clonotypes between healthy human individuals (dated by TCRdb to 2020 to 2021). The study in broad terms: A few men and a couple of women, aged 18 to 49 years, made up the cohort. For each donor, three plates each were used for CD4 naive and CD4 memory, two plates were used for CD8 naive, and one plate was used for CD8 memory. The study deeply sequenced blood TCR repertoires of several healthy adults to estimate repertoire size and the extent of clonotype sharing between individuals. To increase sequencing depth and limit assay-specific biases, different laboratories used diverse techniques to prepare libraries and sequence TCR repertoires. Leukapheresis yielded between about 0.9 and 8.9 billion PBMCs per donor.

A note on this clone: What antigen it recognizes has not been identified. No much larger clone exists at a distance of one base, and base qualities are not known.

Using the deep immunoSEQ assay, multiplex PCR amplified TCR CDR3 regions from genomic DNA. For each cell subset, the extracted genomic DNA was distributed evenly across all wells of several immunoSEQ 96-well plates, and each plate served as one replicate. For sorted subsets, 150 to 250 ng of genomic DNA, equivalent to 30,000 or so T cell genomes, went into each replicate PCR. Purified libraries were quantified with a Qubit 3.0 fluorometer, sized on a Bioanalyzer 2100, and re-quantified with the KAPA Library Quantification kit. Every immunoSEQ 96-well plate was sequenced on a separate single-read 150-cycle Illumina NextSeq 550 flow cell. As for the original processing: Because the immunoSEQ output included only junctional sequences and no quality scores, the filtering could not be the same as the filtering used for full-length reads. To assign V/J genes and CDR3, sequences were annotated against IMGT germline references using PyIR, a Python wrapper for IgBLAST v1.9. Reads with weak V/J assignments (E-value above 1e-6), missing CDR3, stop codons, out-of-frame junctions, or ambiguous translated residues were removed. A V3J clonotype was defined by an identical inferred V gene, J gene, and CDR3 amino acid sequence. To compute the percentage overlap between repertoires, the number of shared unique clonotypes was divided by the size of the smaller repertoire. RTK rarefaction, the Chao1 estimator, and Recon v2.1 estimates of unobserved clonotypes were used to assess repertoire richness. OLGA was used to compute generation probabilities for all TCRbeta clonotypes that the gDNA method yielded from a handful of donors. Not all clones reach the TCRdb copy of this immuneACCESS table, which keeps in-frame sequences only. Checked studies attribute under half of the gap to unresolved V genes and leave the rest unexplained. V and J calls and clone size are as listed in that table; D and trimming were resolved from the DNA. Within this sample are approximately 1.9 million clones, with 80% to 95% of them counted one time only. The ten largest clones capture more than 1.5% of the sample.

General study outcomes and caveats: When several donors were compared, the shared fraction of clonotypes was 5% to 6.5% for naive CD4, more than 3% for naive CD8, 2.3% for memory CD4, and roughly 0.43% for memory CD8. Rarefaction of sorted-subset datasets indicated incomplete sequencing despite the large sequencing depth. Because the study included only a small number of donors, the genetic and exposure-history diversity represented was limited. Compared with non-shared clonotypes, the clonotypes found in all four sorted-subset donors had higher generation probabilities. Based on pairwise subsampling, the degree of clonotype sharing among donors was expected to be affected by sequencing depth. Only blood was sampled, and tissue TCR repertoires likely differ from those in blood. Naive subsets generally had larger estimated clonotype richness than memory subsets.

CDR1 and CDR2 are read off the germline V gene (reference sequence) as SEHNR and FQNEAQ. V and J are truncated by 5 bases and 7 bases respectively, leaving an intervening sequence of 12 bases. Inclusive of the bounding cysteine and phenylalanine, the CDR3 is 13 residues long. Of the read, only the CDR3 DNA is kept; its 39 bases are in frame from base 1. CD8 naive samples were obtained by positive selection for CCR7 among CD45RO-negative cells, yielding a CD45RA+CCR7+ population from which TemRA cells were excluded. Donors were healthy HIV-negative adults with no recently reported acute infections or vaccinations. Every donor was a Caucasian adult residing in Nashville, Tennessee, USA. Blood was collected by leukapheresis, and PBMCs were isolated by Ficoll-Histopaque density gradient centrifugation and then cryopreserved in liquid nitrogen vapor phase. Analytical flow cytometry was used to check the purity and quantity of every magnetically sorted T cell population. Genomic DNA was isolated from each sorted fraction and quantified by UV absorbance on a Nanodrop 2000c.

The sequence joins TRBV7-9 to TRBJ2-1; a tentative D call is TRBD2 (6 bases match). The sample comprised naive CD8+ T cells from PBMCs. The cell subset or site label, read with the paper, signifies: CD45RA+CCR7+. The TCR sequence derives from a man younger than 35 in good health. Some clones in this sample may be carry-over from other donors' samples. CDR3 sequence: CASSEGRLNEQFF. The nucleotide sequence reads TGTGCCAGCAGCGAGGGGAGGTTAAATGAGCAGTTCTTC.